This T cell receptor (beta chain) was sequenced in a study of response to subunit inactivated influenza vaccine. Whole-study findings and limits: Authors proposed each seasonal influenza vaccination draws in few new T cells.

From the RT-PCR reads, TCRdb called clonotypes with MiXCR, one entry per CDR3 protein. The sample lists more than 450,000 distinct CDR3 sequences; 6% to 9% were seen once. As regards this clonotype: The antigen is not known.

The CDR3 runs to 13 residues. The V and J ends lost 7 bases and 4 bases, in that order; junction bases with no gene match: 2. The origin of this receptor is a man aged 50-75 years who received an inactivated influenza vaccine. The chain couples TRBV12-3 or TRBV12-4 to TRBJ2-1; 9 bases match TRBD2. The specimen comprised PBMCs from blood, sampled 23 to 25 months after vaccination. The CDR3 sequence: CASTLAGYNEQFF. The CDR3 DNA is TGTGCCAGCACTCTAGCGGGATACAATGAGCAGTTCTTC.